Given below is one T cell receptor beta chain in context. Its recognized antigen is unknown. Base qualities are not recorded, but no much larger clone differs from it by a single base. The cohort was made up of approximately 670 healthy bone marrow donors. At the time of sampling, all cohort members were nominally healthy, though unrecorded immune exposures were likely present. The donor was CMV seropositive and belonged to the group of over 250 seropositive cohort members. A peripheral blood sample was collected from each donor, and TCR beta sequencing was performed on peripheral blood mononuclear cells. The Qiagen DNeasy Blood Extraction Kit was used to extract genomic DNA from the blood cell samples. The data are from a study of cytomegalovirus exposure and HLA in healthy donors (dated by TCRdb to about 2017). Study-wide context: In an earlier analysis of several hundred of the donors, around 290 Gb of sequence data and just under 120 million unique TCR beta sequences from about 179 million T cells were reported. An early release that covered roughly 600 HLA-typed donors contained about 300 gigabases of sequencing data and 75 million to 100 million unique TCR sequences. Of the roughly 400 genotyped donors, about 84% fell in the genetic ancestry cluster associated with self-reported Caucasian donors. The aim of the study was to test whether cataloging public T cell receptors could identify signatures of past pathogen exposure. The T cell repertoires of 700 or so subjects were profiled by immunosequencing and related to cytomegalovirus serostatus. Besides the first cohort of hundreds of subjects, a separate validation cohort made up of 120 or so different subjects was used. To predict cytomegalovirus infection status, the study brought together high-throughput TCR immunosequencing, statistical association of individual TCRs with disease status, and machine learning. A later analysis re-examined previously published TCR beta repertoires from more than 650 donors and added high-resolution HLA genotyping to investigate patterns of TCR occurrence. Rather than drawing on any new phenotypic data, the later analysis identified candidate immune exposures from TCR beta sequences and the way those sequences occurred across donors. An earlier analysis of some 500 of the donors applied high-throughput TCR beta sequencing to assess whether each TCR beta V gene segment acted as functional or pseudogenic. Alongside the repertoire data, information on donor age, sex, ethnicity and CMV serostatus was compiled. In a later genetic analysis, genome-wide SNP genotypes for 398 of the 666 donors were used, and that subset was treated as a discovery cohort. All discovery cohort repertoires had been generated using a single sequencing platform. HLA typing covered class I and class II loci at four-digit resolution. Typing coverage differed by locus: A, B, C, DRB1 and DQB1 were typed in about 629-630 donors, DQA1 in roughly 500, DPA1 in 600 to 610, and DPB1 in just under 490. Several DR-DQ haplotypes were handled as single units for association and clustering because linkage in the cohort was strong. Across 300 to 500 genotyped donors of the cohort, an average of roughly 250,000 unique TCR beta nucleotide sequences per donor were sequenced, and 15% to 20% of those sequences were non-productive. The full study reports these points: A total of fewer than 200 TCR beta chains were listed by the study as associated with cytomegalovirus. Linkage disequilibrium might explain the correlated functional status among segregating V segments, but an unknown experimental factor could not be ruled out. In a later analysis, around 17,000 TCR beta sequences were associated with specific HLA alleles at a false discovery rate of 0.05. A later analysis found that TCR association rates varied across HLA loci, with DRB1 alleles showing the most associated TCRs and HLA-C alleles the fewest. A later genetic analysis associated a missense DCLRE1C variant with V-gene and J-gene trimming of TCR beta chains, and an independent cohort replicated the association. A further reported finding was that TCR beta sequences accurately predicted the HLA-A and HLA-B alleles for most subjects in the first cohort. The earlier analysis of a few hundred of the donors excluded around 17 rarely observed V segments, including chromosome 9 orphons, because counts were too low. Cytomegalovirus status was reported to be diagnosed by the classifier with high specificity and sensitivity in both the original and validation cohorts. Because some donors lacked HLA typing at each locus, the association tests relied only on the typed subset. In a later analysis, HLA-associated TCR beta chains showed more clonal expansion and lower generation probabilities than non-associated chains that were equally common. Presence/absence analyses assumed roughly uniform sequencing depth across donors, an assumption that may not hold. In vitro tests confirmed that a few of the cytomegalovirus-associated TCR beta chains recognize cytomegalovirus antigens. The only immune exposure information available for the cohort was CMV serostatus. In an earlier analysis of approximately 590 of the donors, most TCR beta V segments appeared in productive rearrangements about 87% or about 30% of the time, broadly matching IMGT annotations. Only TCR beta chains were sequenced in this cohort, and the absence of alpha or paired-chain data limited detectable features. According to the authors, the approach could potentially be generalized to other disease states and immunological phenotypes. Assigning TCR associations to individual alleles was difficult when HLA alleles, especially DR and DQ, strongly co-occurred. In a later analysis, most CMV-associated TCR beta chains were found to appear HLA-restricted, with HLA associations seemingly driven largely by CMV exposure. A later genetic analysis reported fewer N-insertions in productive TCRs among donors in an Asian-associated ancestry cluster than the roughly 720-donor mean. A group of highly shared sequence variants was considered likely to be a technical artifact of the sequencing pipeline. In a later analysis, several top co-occurrence clusters were reported to appear linked to parvovirus B19, influenza, CMV and Epstein-Barr virus. While some public TCRs were present in many individuals, most TCR sequences turned up only very rarely across donors. Some IMGT-functional V segments, including TRBV6-2 and TRBV6-3, could not be distinguished by the 87-base-pair reads and were therefore excluded.

Library preparation employed the immunoSEQ multiplex PCR assay. For the multiplex PCR, a mixture combining 60 forward primers for TCR Vbeta segments and 13 reverse primers for TCR Jbeta segments was used. The CDR3 region of rearranged TCR beta genes was amplified from genomic DNA by a multiplex PCR assay. Amplified TCR beta libraries were sequenced as 87-base-pair reads on the Illumina HiSeq System. In the source study's methods: A later analysis counted approximately 84 million unique TCR beta chains across the 670 or so repertoires, and roughly 10 million of these chains were shared by at least two donors. Raw reads were error-corrected and collapsed into unique sequences with a nearest-neighbor algorithm that merged closely related sequences to remove PCR and sequencing errors. V, D and J gene segments were assigned by aligning CDR3 sequences to IMGT reference sequences. Each retained sequence needed at least a six-nucleotide match to both a V gene segment and a J gene segment. Rearrangements were classified as productive when the CDR3 lacked stop codons and remained in frame with V and J, and all other rearrangements were classified as non-productive. Following IMGT convention, CDR3 was defined as the stretch from the second conserved V-encoded cysteine to the conserved J-encoded phenylalanine. The earlier analysis of 500 to 650 of the donors excluded any sequence lacking an unambiguous match to a single V gene segment. An earlier analysis of about 590 of the donors classified V segments as functional when productive rearrangements were above 56.7% and as segregating when the standard deviation between donors was above 5%. A statistical classification framework was developed to diagnose cytomegalovirus status using the catalog of TCR beta chain sequences. A later analysis assigned V and J genes by comparing TCR nucleotide sequences with IMGT/GENE-DB human TR gene sequences. In a later analysis, CDR3 sequences and most-parsimonious VDJ recombination scenarios were assigned using the TCRdist pipeline. In a later analysis, each TCR beta chain was defined by its CDR3 amino acid sequence together with its V-gene family, and reads lacking a unique V-gene family were excluded. To address suspected cross-contamination and a sequencing artifact, a later analysis removed 550 to 750 highly shared, low-generation-probability nucleotide sequences. In a later analysis, a clonal expansion index was calculated for each public chain from normalized within-repertoire ranks of inferred template counts. In a later analysis, generation probabilities were computed using a VDJ recombination model fitted to out-of-frame rearrangements, and the results were checked against IGoR. In a later analysis, TCR-TCR, TCR-HLA and TCR-CMV co-occurrence was scored with hypergeometric tests, and a repertoire-size bias correction was applied to TCR pairs. To estimate false discovery rates, a later analysis permuted the HLA or CMV assignments 20 times. In a later analysis, co-occurring TCRs were grouped using DBSCAN, with TCRdist sequence similarity added in when clustering inside HLA-allele-positive subsets. Co-occurrence clustering excluded repertoires with fewer than 30,000 or more than 120,000 public chains, plus five with anomalous nucleotide sharing. What TCRdb holds here is the immuneACCESS table cut down to in-frame rearrangements. Part of the clones is not present; checked against another copy, under half of the missing clones reflect an unresolved V gene, and the others are unexplained. From that table come the V and J calls and clone size; the DNA was used to work out D and trimming. Across this sample there are 100,000 to 150,000 clones, with 60% to 80% seen only once. Around 5.2% of the sample belongs to the ten largest clones.

Unmatched junction bases come to 8, with V trimmed by 4 bases and J by 5 bases. CDR1 SGHDT and CDR2 YYEEEE are derived from the germline V gene. The CDR3 has 15 amino acids, counting the end cysteine and phenylalanine. The CDR3 DNA has 45 bases and is translated from base 1. The sample comprised PBMCs. This sequence was found in a man over 45 in good health and CMV-seropositive. The chain is assembled from TRBV5-6 and TRBJ1-4, with 7 bases aligning to TRBD1. For the CDR3, the sequence is CASSQTGVGNEKLFF. Here is the DNA: TGTGCCAGCAGCCAAACAGGGGTCGGGAATGAAAAACTGTTTTTT.